Listed below are T cell receptor beta chains from one sample, sequenced in a study of PD-1 blockade in mismatch repair-deficient tumors. Sequenced by immunoSEQ multiplex PCR; TCRdb stores in-frame clones only, minus some. The table includes 90,000 to 130,000 clones, 60% to 85% detected once. This sample comprised peripheral blood, obtained around 60 weeks after starting pembrolizumab. These receptors all come from an adult with mismatch repair-deficient cancer. The CDR3 runs from the conserved cysteine through the conserved F or W. A D gene is named only where the DNA matches it firmly. Some rows have no size entry. The others give once, few or many, or a class for an expanded clone.

j_call,d_call,clone_size,v_call,cdr3_nt,cdr3_aa
TRBJ1-2,.,.,TRBV6-5,TGTGCCAGCAGTTACCTCGCAGGGGAGAACTATGGCTACACCTTC,CASSYLAGENYGYTF
TRBJ2-3,TRBD2,once,TRBV19,TGTGCCAGTACCGGTGGACTAGTCGGCACAGATACGCAGTATTTT,CASTGGLVGTDTQYF
TRBJ2-2,.,.,TRBV30,TGTGCCTGGAGTGATCCGGGACTCAACACCGGGGAGCTGTTTTTT,CAWSDPGLNTGELFF
TRBJ2-3,.,.,TRBV30,TGTGCCTGGGGGACGGGGATCTCCACAGATACGCAGTATTTT,CAWGTGISTDTQYF
TRBJ1-3,.,.,TRBV7-3,TGTGCCAGCAGCCAGGGCCCAGGAGCTGGAAACACCATATATTTT,CASSQGPGAGNTIYF
TRBJ1-1,.,.,TRBV7-9,TGTGCCAGCAGCTTATTAGGATCGGGAGGCAACTCTGAAGCTTTCTTT,CASSLLGSGGNSEAFF
TRBJ2-1,.,.,TRBV7-2,TGTGCCAGCAGCTTAGAGTGGCAGCGCGGCGATGAGCAGTTCTTC,CASSLEWQRGDEQFF
TRBJ2-7,.,.,TRBV6-5,TGTGCCAGCAGGCAGGACGGGCTCGAGCAGTACTTC,CASRQDGLEQYF
TRBJ2-7,TRBD2,.,TRBV5-5,TGTGCCAGCAGCTTGGATCCAGCGGGAACCTACGAGCAGTACTTC,CASSLDPAGTYEQYF
TRBJ2-7,TRBD2,.,TRBV5-6,TGTGCCAGCAGCTCCCGGCTAGCGGGAAACTACGAGCAGTACTTC,CASSSRLAGNYEQYF
TRBJ2-1,.,once,TRBV27,TGTGCCAGCAGTTTACGCAGGGATGGCAATGAGCAGTTCTTC,CASSLRRDGNEQFF
TRBJ1-5,.,.,TRBV5-5,TGTGCCAGCAGCTTGTCCGGGGGTGGCAATCAGCCCCAGCATTTT,CASSLSGGGNQPQHF
TRBJ2-7,.,.,TRBV18,TGTGCCAGCTCACCACCTAGTTTTCACGAGCAGTACTTC,CASSPPSFHEQYF